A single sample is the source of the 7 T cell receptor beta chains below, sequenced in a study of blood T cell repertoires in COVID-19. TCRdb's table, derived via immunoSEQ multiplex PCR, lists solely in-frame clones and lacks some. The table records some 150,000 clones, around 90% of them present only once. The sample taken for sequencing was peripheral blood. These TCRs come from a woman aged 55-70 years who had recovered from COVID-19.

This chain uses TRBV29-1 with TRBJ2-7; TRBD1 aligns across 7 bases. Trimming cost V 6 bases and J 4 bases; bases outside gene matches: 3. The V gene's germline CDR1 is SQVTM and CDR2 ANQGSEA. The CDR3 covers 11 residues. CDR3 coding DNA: TGCAGCGTGTGGACAGGTTACGAGCAGTACTTC. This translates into CSVWTGYEQYF.

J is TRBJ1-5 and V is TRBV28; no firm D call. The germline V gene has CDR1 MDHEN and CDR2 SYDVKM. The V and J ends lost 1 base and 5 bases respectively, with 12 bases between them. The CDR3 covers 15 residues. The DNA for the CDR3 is TGTGCCAGCAGTTTATCAGGAGTGGGAGATCAGCCCCAGCATTTT. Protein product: CASSLSGVGDQPQHF.

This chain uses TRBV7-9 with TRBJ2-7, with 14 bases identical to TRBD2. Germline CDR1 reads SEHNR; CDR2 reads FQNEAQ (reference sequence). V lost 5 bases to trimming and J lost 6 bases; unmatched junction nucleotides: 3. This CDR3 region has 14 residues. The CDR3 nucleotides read TGTGCCAGCAGCCAGGGACTAGCGGGGGTCGAGCAGTACTTC. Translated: CASSQGLAGVEQYF.

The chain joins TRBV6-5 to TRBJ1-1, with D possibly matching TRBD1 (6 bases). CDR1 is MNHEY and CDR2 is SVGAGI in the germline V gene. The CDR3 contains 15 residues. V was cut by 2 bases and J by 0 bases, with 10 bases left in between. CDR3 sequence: CASSYTGLLNTEAFF. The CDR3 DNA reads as TGTGCCAGCAGTTACACAGGGCTTCTGAACACTGAAGCTTTCTTT.

CDR3 coding DNA: TGTGCCAGCAGTCGGGACACGGGCACAGATACGCAGTATTTT. Protein product: CASSRDTGTDTQYF. The J gene is TRBJ2-3, the V gene TRBV3-1 (or the pseudogene TRBV3-2); tentatively, D is TRBD1 (6 bases). Germline CDR1 reads LGHDT; CDR2 reads YNNKEL (reference sequence). V was shortened by 6 bases and J by 1 base, with 11 bases between the two germline ends. The CDR3 is made up of 14 amino acids.

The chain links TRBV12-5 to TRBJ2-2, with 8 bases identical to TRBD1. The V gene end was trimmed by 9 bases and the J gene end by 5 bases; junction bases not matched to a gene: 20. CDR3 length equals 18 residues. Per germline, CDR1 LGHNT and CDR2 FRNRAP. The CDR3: CARPPGTHDRGVTGELFF. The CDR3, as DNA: TGTGCTAGGCCCCCGGGCACCCACGACAGGGGTGTTACCGGGGAGCTGTTTTTT.

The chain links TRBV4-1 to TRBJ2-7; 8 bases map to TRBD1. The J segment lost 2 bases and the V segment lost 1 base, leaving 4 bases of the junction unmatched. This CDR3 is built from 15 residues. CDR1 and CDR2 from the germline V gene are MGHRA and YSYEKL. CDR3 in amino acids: CASSQVWTGPYEQYF. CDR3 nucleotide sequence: TGCGCCAGCAGCCAAGTCTGGACAGGGCCCTACGAGCAGTACTTC.